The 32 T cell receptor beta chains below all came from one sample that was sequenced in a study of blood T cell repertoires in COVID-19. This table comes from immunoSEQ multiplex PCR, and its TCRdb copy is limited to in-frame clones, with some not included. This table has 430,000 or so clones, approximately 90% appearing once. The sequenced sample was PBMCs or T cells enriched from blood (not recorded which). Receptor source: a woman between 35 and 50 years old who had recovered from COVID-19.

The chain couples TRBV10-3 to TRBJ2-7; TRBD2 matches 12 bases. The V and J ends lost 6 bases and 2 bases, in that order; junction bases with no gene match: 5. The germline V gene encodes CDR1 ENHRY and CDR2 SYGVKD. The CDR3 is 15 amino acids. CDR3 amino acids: CAISATSGGTYEQYF. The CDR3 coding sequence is TGTGCCATCAGCGCGACTAGCGGGGGAACCTACGAGCAGTACTTC.

CDR3: CASSLEAGSVGNQPQHF. CDR3 bases: TGTGCCAGCAGCTTGGAGGCGGGAAGTGTAGGCAATCAGCCCCAGCATTTT. V gene TRBV5-5 combines with J gene TRBJ1-5; D ambiguous. Germline CDR1 reads SGHKS; CDR2 reads YYEKEE (reference sequence). CDR3 length: 17 amino acids. V lost 0 bases and J lost 2, with 15 bases in between. The full variable domain, its missing parts supplied by reference TRBV5-5 and TRBJ1-5, is DAGVTQSPTHLIKTRGQQVTLRCSPISGHKSVSWYQQVLGQGPQFIFQYYEKEERGRGNFPDRFSARQFPNYSSELNVNALLLGDSALYLCASSLEAGSVGNQPQHFGDGTRLSIL.

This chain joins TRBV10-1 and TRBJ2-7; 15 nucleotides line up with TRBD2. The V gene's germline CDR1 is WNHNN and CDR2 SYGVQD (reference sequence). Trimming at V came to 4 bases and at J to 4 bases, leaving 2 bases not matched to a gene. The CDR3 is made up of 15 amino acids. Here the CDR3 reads CASSAGTSGRYEQYF. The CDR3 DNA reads TGCGCCAGCAGTGCCGGGACTAGCGGGAGGTACGAGCAGTACTTC.

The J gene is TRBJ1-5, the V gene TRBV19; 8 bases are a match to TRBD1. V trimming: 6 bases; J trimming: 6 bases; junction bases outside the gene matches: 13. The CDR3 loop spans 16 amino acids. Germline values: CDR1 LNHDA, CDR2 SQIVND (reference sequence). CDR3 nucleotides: TGTGCCAGTAGGACCTGGGGCAGGGGGCAAGTTCAGCCCCAGCATTTT. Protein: CASRTWGRGQVQPQHF. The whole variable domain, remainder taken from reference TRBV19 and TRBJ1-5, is DGGITQSPKYLFRKEGQNVTLSCEQNLNHDAMYWYRQDPGQGLRLIYYSQIVNDFQKGDIAEGYSVSREKKESFPLTVTSAQKNPTAFYLCASRTWGRGQVQPQHFGDGTRLSIL.

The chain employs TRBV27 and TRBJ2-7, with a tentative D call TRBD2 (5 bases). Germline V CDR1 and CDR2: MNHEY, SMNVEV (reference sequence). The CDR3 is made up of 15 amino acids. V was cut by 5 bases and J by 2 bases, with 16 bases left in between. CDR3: CASSPVLGATYEQYF. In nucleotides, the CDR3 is TGTGCCAGCAGTCCCGTCCTGGGAGCTACCTACGAGCAGTACTTC.

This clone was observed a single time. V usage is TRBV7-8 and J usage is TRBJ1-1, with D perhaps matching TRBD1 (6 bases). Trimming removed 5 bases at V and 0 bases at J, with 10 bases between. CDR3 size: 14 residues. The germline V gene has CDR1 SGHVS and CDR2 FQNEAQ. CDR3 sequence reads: CASSADSLNTEAFF. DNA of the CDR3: TGTGCCAGCAGCGCGGACAGCCTGAACACTGAAGCTTTCTTT. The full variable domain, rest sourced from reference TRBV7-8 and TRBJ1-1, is GAGVSQSPRYKVAKRGQDVALRCDPISGHVSLFWYQQALGQGPEFLTYFQNEAQLDKSGLPSDRFFAERPEGSVSTLKIQRTQQEDSAVYLCASSADSLNTEAFFGQGTRLTVV.

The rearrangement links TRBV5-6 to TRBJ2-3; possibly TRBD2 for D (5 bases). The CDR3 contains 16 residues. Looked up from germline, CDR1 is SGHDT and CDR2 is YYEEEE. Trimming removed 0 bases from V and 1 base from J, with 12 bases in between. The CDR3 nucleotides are TGTGCCAGCAGCTTGGTTCTCAGCGGTGGCACAGATACGCAGTATTTT. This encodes CASSLVLSGGTDTQYF.

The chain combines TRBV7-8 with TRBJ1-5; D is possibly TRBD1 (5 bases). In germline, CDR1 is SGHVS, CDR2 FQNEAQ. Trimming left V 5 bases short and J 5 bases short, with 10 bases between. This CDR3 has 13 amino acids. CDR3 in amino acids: CASSLGPDQPQHF. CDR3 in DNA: TGTGCCAGCAGCCTGGGGCCCGATCAGCCCCAGCATTTT.

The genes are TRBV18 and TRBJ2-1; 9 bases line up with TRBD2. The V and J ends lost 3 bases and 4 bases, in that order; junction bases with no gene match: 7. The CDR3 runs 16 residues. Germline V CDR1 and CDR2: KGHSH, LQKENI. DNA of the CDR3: TGTGCCAGCTCACCGCGACTAGCGGAGGTGTACAATGAGCAGTTCTTC. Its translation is CASSPRLAEVYNEQFF.

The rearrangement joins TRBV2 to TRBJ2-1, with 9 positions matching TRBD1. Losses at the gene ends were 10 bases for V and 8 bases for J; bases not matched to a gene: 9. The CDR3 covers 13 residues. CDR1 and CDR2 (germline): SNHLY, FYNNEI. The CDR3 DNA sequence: TGTGCCACCAAGGACAGGGGAGACCATGAGCAGTTCTTC. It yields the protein CATKDRGDHEQFF.

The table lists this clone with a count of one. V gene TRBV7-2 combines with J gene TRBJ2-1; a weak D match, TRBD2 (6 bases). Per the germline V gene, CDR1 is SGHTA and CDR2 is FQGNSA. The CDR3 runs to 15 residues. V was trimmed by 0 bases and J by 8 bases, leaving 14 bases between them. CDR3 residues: CASSLANPGVDEQFF. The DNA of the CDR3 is TGTGCCAGCAGCTTAGCGAACCCGGGGGTGGATGAGCAGTTCTTC.

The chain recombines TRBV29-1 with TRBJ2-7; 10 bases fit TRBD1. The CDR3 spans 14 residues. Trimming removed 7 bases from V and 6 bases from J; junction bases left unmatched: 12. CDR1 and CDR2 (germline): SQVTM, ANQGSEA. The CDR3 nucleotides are TGCAGCGCCGCATGGACAGGGGGAGTAAGCGAGCAGTACTTC. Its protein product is CSAAWTGGVSEQYF.

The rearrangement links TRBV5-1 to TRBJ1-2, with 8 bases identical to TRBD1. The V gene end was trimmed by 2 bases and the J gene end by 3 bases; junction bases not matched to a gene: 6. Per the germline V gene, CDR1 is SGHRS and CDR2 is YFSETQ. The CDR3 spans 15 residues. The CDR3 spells CASSFSQGAHYGYTF. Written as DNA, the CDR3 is TGCGCCAGCAGCTTCAGTCAGGGGGCTCACTATGGCTACACCTTC.

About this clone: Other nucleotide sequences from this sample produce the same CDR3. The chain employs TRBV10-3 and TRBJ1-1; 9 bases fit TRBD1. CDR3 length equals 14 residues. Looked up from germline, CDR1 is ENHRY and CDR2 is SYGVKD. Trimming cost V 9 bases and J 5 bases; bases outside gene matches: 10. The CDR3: CAITGTGFGTEAFF. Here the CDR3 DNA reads TGTGCCATAACCGGGACAGGGTTTGGGACTGAAGCTTTCTTT.

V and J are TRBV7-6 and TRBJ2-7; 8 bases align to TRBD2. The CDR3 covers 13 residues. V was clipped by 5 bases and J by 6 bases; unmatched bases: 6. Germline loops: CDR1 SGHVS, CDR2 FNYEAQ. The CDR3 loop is CASSRGTRGEQYF. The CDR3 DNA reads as TGTGCCAGCAGCAGAGGGACTAGGGGCGAGCAGTACTTC. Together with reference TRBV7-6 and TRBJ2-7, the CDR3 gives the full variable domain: GAGVSQSPRYKVTKRGQDVALRCDPISGHVSLYWYRQALGQGPEFLTYFNYEAQQDKSGLPNDRFSAERPEGSISTLTIQRTEQRDSAMYRCASSRGTRGEQYFGPGTRLTVT.

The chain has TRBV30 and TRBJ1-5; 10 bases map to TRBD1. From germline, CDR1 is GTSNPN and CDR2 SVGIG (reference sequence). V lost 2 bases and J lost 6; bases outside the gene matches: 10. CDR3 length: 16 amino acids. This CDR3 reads CAWSMSSTGGGQPQHF. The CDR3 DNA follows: TGTGCCTGGAGTATGTCATCGACAGGGGGCGGTCAGCCCCAGCATTTT. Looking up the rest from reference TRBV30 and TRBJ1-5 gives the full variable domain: SQTIHQWPATLVQPVGSPLSLECTVEGTSNPNLYWYRQAAGRGLQLLFYSVGIGQISSEVPQNLSASRPQDRQFILSSKKLLLSDSGFYLCAWSMSSTGGGQPQHFGDGTRLSIL.

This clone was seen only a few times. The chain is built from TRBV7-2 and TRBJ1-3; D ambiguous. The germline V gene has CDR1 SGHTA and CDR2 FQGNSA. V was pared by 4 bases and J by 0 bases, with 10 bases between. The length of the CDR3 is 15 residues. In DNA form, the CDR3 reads TGTGCCAGCAGCTCCCGACTCACCTCTGGAAACACCATATATTTT. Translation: CASSSRLTSGNTIYF.

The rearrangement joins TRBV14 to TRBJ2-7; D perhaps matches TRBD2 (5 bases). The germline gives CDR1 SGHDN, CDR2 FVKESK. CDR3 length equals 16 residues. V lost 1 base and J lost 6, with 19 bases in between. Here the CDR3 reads CASSQVKGRGLGEQYF. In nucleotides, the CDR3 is TGTGCCAGCAGCCAAGTGAAGGGTCGGGGTTTGGGCGAGCAGTACTTC.

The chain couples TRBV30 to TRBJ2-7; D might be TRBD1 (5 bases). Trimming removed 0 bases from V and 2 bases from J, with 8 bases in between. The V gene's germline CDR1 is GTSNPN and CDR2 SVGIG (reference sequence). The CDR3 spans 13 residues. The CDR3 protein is CAWSVLTAYEQYF. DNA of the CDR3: TGTGCCTGGAGTGTACTGACAGCCTACGAGCAGTACTTC.

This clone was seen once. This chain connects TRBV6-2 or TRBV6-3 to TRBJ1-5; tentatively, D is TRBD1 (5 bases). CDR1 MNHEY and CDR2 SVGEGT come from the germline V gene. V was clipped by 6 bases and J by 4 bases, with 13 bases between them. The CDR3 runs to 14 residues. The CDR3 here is CASSPMGGNQPQHF. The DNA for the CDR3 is TGTGCCAGCAGCCCTATGGGGGGAAATCAGCCCCAGCATTTT.

DNA for the CDR3: TGCAGCGTTGAACTTCAATCCCCAGGAGATACGCAGTATTTT. Its translation: CSVELQSPGDTQYF. The rearrangement links TRBV29-1 to TRBJ2-3; unclear D gene. V was clipped by 2 bases and J by 5 bases, with 14 bases between them. CDR3 length: 14 amino acids. Germline CDR1 is SQVTM and CDR2 is ANQGSEA.

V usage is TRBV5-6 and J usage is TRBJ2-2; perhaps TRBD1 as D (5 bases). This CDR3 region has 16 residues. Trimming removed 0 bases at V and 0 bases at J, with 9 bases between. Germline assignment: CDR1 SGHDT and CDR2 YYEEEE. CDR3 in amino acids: CASSLGQIANTGELFF. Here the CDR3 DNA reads TGTGCCAGCAGCTTGGGACAGATAGCGAACACCGGGGAGCTGTTTTTT.

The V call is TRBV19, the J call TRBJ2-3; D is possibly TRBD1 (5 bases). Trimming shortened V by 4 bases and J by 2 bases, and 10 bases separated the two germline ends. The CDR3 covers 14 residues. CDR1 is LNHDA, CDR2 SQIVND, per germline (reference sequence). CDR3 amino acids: CASSRDSYTDTQYF. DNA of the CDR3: TGTGCCAGTAGTAGAGACAGTTACACAGATACGCAGTATTTT.

As DNA, the CDR3 is TGCGCCAGCAGCTCCGATCCTGACAGTACTGGCTACACCTTC. Its protein product is CASSSDPDSTGYTF. The chain couples TRBV5-1 to TRBJ1-2, with D perhaps TRBD1 (5 bases). Germline-derived CDR1 and CDR2 are SGHRS and YFSETQ. This CDR3 spans 14 amino acids. V was clipped by 3 bases and J by 7 bases, with 16 bases between them.

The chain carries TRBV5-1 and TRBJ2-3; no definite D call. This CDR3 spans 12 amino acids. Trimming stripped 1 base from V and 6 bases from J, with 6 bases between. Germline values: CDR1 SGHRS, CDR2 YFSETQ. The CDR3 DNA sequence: TGCGCCAGCAGCTTGCCCGGGGATACGCAGTATTTT. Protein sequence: CASSLPGDTQYF.

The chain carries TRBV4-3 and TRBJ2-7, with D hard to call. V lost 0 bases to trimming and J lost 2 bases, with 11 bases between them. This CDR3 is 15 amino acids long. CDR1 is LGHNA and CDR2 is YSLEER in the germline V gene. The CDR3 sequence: CASSQDPQATYEQYF. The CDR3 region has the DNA TGCGCCAGCAGCCAAGATCCCCAGGCTACCTACGAGCAGTACTTC.

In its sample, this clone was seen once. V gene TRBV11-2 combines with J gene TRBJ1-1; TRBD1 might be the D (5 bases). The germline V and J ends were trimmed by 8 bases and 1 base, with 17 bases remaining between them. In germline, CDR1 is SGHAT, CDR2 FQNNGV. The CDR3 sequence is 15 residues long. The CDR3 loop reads CASRLIGGGNTEAFF. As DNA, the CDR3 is TGTGCCAGCCGCCTGATAGGCGGGGGGAACACTGAAGCTTTCTTT.

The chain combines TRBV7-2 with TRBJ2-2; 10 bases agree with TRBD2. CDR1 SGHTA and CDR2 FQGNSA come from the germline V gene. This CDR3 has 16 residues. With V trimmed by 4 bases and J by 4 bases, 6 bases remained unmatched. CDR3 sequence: CASSSSSGRSTGELFF. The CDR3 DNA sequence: TGTGCCAGCAGCTCCTCTAGCGGGAGAAGCACCGGGGAGCTGTTTTTT.

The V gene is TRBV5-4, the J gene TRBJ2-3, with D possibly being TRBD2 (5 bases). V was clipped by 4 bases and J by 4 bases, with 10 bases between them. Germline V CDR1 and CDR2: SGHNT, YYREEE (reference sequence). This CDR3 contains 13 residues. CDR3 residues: CASSGLAADTQYF. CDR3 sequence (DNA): TGTGCCAGCAGCGGTCTAGCCGCAGATACGCAGTATTTT.

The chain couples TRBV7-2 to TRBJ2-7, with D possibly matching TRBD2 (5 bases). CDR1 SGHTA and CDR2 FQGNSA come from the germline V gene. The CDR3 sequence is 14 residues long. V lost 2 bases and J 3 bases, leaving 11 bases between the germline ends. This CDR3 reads CASSLSGSGYEQYF. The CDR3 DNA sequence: TGTGCCAGCAGCTTATCAGGCAGCGGCTACGAGCAGTACTTC.

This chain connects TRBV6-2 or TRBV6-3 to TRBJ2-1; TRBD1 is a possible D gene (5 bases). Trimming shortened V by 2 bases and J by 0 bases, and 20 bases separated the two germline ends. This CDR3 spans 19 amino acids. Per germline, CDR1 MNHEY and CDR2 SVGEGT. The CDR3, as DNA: TGTGCCAGCAGTTACCCCAGTTACAGGACCCTGGGCTCCTACAATGAGCAGTTCTTC. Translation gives CASSYPSYRTLGSYNEQFF.

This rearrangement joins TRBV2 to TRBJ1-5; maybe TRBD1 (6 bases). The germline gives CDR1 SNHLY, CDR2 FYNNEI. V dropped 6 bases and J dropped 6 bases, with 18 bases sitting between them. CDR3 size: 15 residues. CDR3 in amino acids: CASSFLDRSGQPQHF. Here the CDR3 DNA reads TGTGCCAGCAGCTTTCTCGACAGGTCTGGTCAGCCCCAGCATTTT.